What follows are 27 T cell receptor beta chains derived from one specimen sequenced in a study of cytomegalovirus exposure and HLA in healthy donors. PCR was performed using 60 Vbeta and 13 Jbeta primers. Libraries were prepared by immunoSEQ multiplex PCR; TCRdb keeps only in-frame clonotypes and omits some of them. The sample lists just over 60,000 clones, 80% to 90% seen once, with about 1.5% in the top ten. The sequenced sample was PBMCs. The receptors were sampled from a man younger than 35 in good health and CMV-seronegative.

The chain carries TRBV7-3 and TRBJ1-6; D is possibly TRBD1 (5 bases). Between the trimmed V and J ends, which lost 0 bases and 7 bases, there was a span of 10 bases. The CDR3 runs 15 residues. Germline V CDR1 and CDR2: SGHTA, FQGTGA. CDR3 nucleotide sequence: TGTGCCAGCAGCTTAACGGCAGGGCCAAATTCACCCCTCCACTTT. Amino acid sequence: CASSLTAGPNSPLHF. The full variable domain, rest sourced from reference TRBV7-3 and TRBJ1-6, is GAGVSQTPSNKVTEKGKYVELRCDPISGHTALYWYRQSLGQGPEFLIYFQGTGAADDSGLPNDRFFAVRPEGSVSTLKIQRTERGDSAVYLCASSLTAGPNSPLHFGNGTRLTVT.

CDR3 in amino acids: CASSPGQGAYLEYF. The CDR3 coding sequence is TGTGCCAGCAGCCCCGGACAGGGGGCATACCTTGAGTACTTC. V is TRBV5-6 and J is TRBJ2-7; the match to TRBD1 covers 11 bases. The length of the CDR3 is 14 residues. Germline V CDR1 and CDR2: SGHDT, YYEEEE. V trimming: 4 bases; J trimming: 11 bases; junction bases outside the gene matches: 11. Drawing the rest from reference TRBV5-6 and TRBJ2-7, the complete variable domain is DAGVTQSPTHLIKTRGQQVTLRCSPKSGHDTVSWYQQALGQGPQFIFQYYEEEERQRGNFPDRFSGHQFPNYSSELNVNALLLGDSALYLCASSPGQGAYLEYFGPGTRLTVT.

This chain links TRBV2 with TRBJ2-7, with D unresolved. V was cut by 1 base and J by 1 base, with 11 bases left in between. CDR3 length: 15 residues. Germline V lookup: CDR1 SNHLY, CDR2 FYNNEI. The CDR3 region is CASSEGQIKSYEQYF. CDR3 in DNA: TGTGCCAGCAGTGAAGGGCAGATCAAGTCCTACGAGCAGTACTTC.

The CDR3 protein is CASSFRGETQYF. In DNA, the CDR3 is TGTGCCAGCAGCTTCCGGGGAGAGACCCAGTACTTC. This rearrangement joins TRBV5-6 to TRBJ2-5; possible D gene TRBD2, 5 bases. The V and J ends lost 2 bases and 4 bases respectively, with 6 bases between them. This CDR3 has 12 residues. Germline V gene sequence: CDR1 SGHDT, CDR2 YYEEEE.

The genes are TRBV7-3 and TRBJ2-5; TRBD2 aligns across 8 bases. Germline V gene data show CDR1 as SGHTA and CDR2 as FQGTGA. Trimming removed 8 bases from V and 3 bases from J; junction bases left unmatched: 8. The CDR3 is 14 amino acids. The CDR3 protein is CASSAGGAEETQYF. Written as DNA, the CDR3 is TGTGCCAGCTCCGCCGGGGGGGCAGAAGAGACCCAGTACTTC. The full variable domain, rest sourced from reference TRBV7-3 and TRBJ2-5, is GAGVSQTPSNKVTEKGKYVELRCDPISGHTALYWYRQSLGQGPEFLIYFQGTGAADDSGLPNDRFFAVRPEGSVSTLKIQRTERGDSAVYLCASSAGGAEETQYFGPGTRLLVL.

The chain joins TRBV14 to TRBJ1-1; D uncertain. The germline V gene has CDR1 SGHDN and CDR2 FVKESK. Trimming removed 10 bases at V and 0 bases at J, with 12 bases between. CDR3 size: 13 residues. The CDR3 DNA sequence: TGTGCCACCACTGGGCAGCTGAACACTGAAGCTTTCTTT. Translated, it gives CATTGQLNTEAFF.

The V gene is TRBV5-1, the J gene TRBJ1-1, with 7 positions matching TRBD1. This CDR3 has 19 amino acids. In germline, CDR1 is SGHRS, CDR2 YFSETQ. Trimming cost V 4 bases and J 3 bases; bases outside gene matches: 21. In DNA form, the CDR3 reads TGCGCCAGCAGCGTACAAGGAGTCCAGGGGGAAGGCCTACACACTGAAGCTTTCTTT. Its translation is CASSVQGVQGEGLHTEAFF.

The chain has TRBV29-1 and TRBJ1-2, with a possible D match to TRBD1 (5 bases). CDR3 length equals 11 residues. The germline CDR1 and CDR2 sequences are SQVTM and ANQGSEA. The CDR3 DNA is TGCACCCTATCGGGGGAAGGAGGCTACACCTTC. It specifies CTLSGEGGYTF.

The chain recombines TRBV27 with TRBJ1-5; D is undetermined. V lost 1 base and J lost 1, with 8 bases in between. The CDR3 consists of 15 residues. Germline CDR1 reads MNHEY; CDR2 reads SMNVEV (reference sequence). This chain's CDR3 is CASSLWPGSNQPQHF. CDR3 sequence (DNA): TGTGCCAGCAGTTTATGGCCCGGGAGCAATCAGCCCCAGCATTTT.

The chain links TRBV7-2 to TRBJ2-2, with D perhaps matching TRBD2 (6 bases). Between the trimmed V and J ends, which lost 5 bases and 5 bases, there was a span of 18 bases. The CDR3 runs 16 residues. From germline, CDR1 is SGHTA and CDR2 FQGNSA. The CDR3 DNA sequence: TGTGCCAGCAGCCCCTTTAAAGCGGGTGTGACCGGGGAGCTGTTTTTT. The encoded protein is CASSPFKAGVTGELFF.

The CDR3 protein is CASSFRLQGTEQFF. The CDR3 DNA is TGTGCCAGCAGCTTCAGACTTCAGGGGACTGAGCAGTTCTTC. This rearrangement joins TRBV9 to TRBJ2-1; tentatively, D is TRBD1 (6 bases). The V gene's germline CDR1 is SGDLS and CDR2 YYNGEE. The CDR3 length is 14 residues. The V end lost 4 bases, the J end lost 9 bases, and 17 bases lay between the germline ends.

V and J are TRBV6-1 and TRBJ1-1; no reliable D call. The CDR3 totals 12 residues. Germline CDR1 reads MNHNS; CDR2 reads SASEGT. V dropped 6 bases and J dropped 4 bases, with 9 bases sitting between them. CDR3 residues: CASRPPSTEAFF. CDR3 nucleotides: TGTGCCAGCAGACCCCCGAGCACTGAAGCTTTCTTT.

The genes are TRBV6-1 and TRBJ1-5; TRBD1 might be the D (6 bases). The CDR3 covers 13 residues. The germline V gene has CDR1 MNHNS and CDR2 SASEGT. Trimming pared 8 bases from V and 2 bases from J, leaving 10 bases between. This CDR3 reads CASGGGGNQPQHF. CDR3 DNA: TGTGCCAGCGGGGGGGGCGGCAATCAGCCCCAGCATTTT.

This chain uses TRBV7-9 with TRBJ1-1, with 10 bases matching TRBD1. CDR1 and CDR2 (germline): SEHNR, FQNEAQ (reference sequence). With V trimmed by 6 bases and J by 2 bases, 9 bases remained unmatched. The CDR3 is made up of 16 amino acids. The CDR3 DNA is TGTGCCAGCAGGAAATCGGGACAGGGGTCAAACACTGAAGCTTTCTTT. This codes for CASRKSGQGSNTEAFF.

This clone has a single count. This rearrangement joins TRBV7-2 to TRBJ2-7, with 7 bases matching TRBD2. V lost 2 bases to trimming and J lost 5 bases; unmatched junction nucleotides: 12. The CDR3 is 16 amino acids. Germline V gives CDR1 SGHTA, CDR2 FQGNSA. The DNA of the CDR3 is TGTGCCAGCAGCTTAAATGGCGGACTAGTACGCGACGAGCAGTACTTC. Protein: CASSLNGGLVRDEQYF.

The gene calls are TRBV2 and TRBJ1-5; D perhaps matches TRBD1 (6 bases). Germline values: CDR1 SNHLY, CDR2 FYNNEI. This CDR3 comprises 17 residues. The V end was cut by 5 bases, the J end by 2 bases, with 19 bases between. The CDR3 sequence: CASSLDGGQVGNQPQHF. In nucleotides, the CDR3 is TGTGCCAGCAGTCTTGACGGGGGGCAAGTTGGCAATCAGCCCCAGCATTTT.

This chain joins TRBV6-5 and TRBJ1-2, with 7 nucleotides matching TRBD1. J lost 3 bases, V lost 6 bases, and 10 bases had no gene match. This CDR3 region has 15 residues. Germline V CDR1 and CDR2: MNHEY, SVGAGI. The CDR3 loop is CASRTRSGQYYGYTF. CDR3 bases: TGTGCCAGCAGGACACGATCGGGACAGTACTATGGCTACACCTTC.

J is TRBJ2-3 and V is TRBV28; a weak D match, TRBD2 (5 bases). CDR1 is MDHEN and CDR2 is SYDVKM in the germline V gene. The germline V and J ends were trimmed by 8 bases and 6 bases, with 18 bases remaining between them. This CDR3 is built from 14 residues. The CDR3 nucleotides are TGTGCCAGCGAGCCACCGGGGATTAGGGATACGCAGTATTTT. It yields the protein CASEPPGIRDTQYF.

The J gene is TRBJ1-1, the V gene TRBV18; possible D gene TRBD1, 6 bases. This CDR3 is 15 amino acids long. CDR1 and CDR2 (germline): KGHSH, LQKENI. Trimming removed 3 bases from V and 3 bases from J, with 14 bases in between. The CDR3 sequence is CASSPGIPGDTEAFF. CDR3 DNA: TGTGCCAGCTCACCGGGTATCCCAGGGGACACTGAAGCTTTCTTT.

The V call is TRBV9, the J call TRBJ2-7; TRBD1 might be the D (6 bases). The germline gives CDR1 SGDLS, CDR2 YYNGEE. Trimming shortened V by 2 bases and J by 2 bases, and 11 bases separated the two germline ends. The CDR3 is 14 residues long. CDR3 sequence (DNA): TGTGCCAGCAGCGTTCAGGGGCCCCCCTACGAGCAGTACTTC. Amino acids: CASSVQGPPYEQYF.

The chain employs TRBV9 and TRBJ2-3, with D unresolved. Germline V gives CDR1 SGDLS, CDR2 YYNGEE. V lost 0 bases and J 6 bases, leaving 8 bases between the germline ends. There are 13 residues in the CDR3. The CDR3: CASSVERKDTQYF. In DNA, the CDR3 is TGTGCCAGCAGCGTAGAGAGGAAGGATACGCAGTATTTT.

V is TRBV7-3 and J is TRBJ2-2; D may be TRBD2 (6 bases). Trimming left V 5 bases short and J 4 bases short, with 17 bases between. The CDR3 totals 16 residues. From germline, CDR1 is SGHTA and CDR2 FQGTGA. CDR3 sequence: CASSPGVSGATGELFF. The DNA for the CDR3 is TGTGCCAGCAGCCCGGGGGTCTCGGGAGCCACCGGGGAGCTGTTTTTT.

This chain links TRBV5-1 with TRBJ1-5; D gene unclear. Trimming took 4 bases from V and 4 from J, leaving 15 bases between them. Germline V gene lookup returns CDR1 SGHRS and CDR2 YFSETQ. The CDR3 has 15 residues. In nucleotides, the CDR3 is TGCGCCAGCAGCCCTGGCGGGCTCTCTAATCAGCCCCAGCATTTT. It translates to CASSPGGLSNQPQHF.

The chain uses TRBV4-1 and TRBJ2-3; 10 bases fit TRBD2. V dropped 6 bases and J dropped 0; count of bases not matched to a gene: 9. Germline values: CDR1 MGHRA, CDR2 YSYEKL. This CDR3 contains 17 residues. The CDR3 bases are TGCGCCAGCAGAGAAGCGGGGGGGATAACTAGCACAGATACGCAGTATTTT. Residues: CASREAGGITSTDTQYF.

The chain couples TRBV25-1 to TRBJ2-1; D gene uncertain. In germline, CDR1 is MGHDK, CDR2 SYGVNS. CDR3 length: 11 residues. The V gene lost 7 bases and the J gene lost 8 bases, with 9 bases spanning the gap. The CDR3 region is CASNYPDEQFF. CDR3 nucleotides: TGTGCCAGCAACTATCCCGATGAGCAGTTCTTC.

This chain uses TRBV7-9 with TRBJ2-5; 12 positions match TRBD2. This CDR3 is built from 16 residues. V dropped 5 bases and J dropped 7; count of bases not matched to a gene: 11. Germline V gene data show CDR1 as SEHNR and CDR2 as FQNEAQ (reference sequence). CDR3 amino acids: CASSGRTSGALLTQYF. Here the CDR3 DNA reads TGTGCCAGCAGCGGGAGGACTAGCGGGGCTTTATTGACCCAGTACTTC.

The chain's CDR3 is CASTYRIIGDQPQHF. CDR3 coding DNA: TGTGCCAGCACCTACCGGATTATCGGGGATCAGCCCCAGCATTTT. The chain uses TRBV6-6 and TRBJ1-5; D gene uncertain. Trimming pared 7 bases from V and 5 bases from J, leaving 18 bases between. The CDR3 loop spans 15 amino acids. The germline gives CDR1 MNHNY, CDR2 SVGAGI (reference sequence).